This passage covers 8 T cell receptor beta chains from one sample sequenced in a study of blood T cell repertoires in COVID-19. Produced via immunoSEQ multiplex PCR; TCRdb's table is partial and in-frame only. The data hold approximately 300,000 clones, with approximately 84% observed a single time. What was sequenced was peripheral blood. All receptors derive from a person aged 65-85 years with COVID-19, enrolled during active disease.

The chain carries TRBV11-3 and TRBJ2-1; 8 bases are shared with TRBD2. The CDR3 sequence is 15 residues long. The V and J ends lost 1 base and 8 bases, in that order; junction bases with no gene match: 7. Germline V gives CDR1 SGHNT, CDR2 YENEEA. As DNA, the CDR3 is TGTGCCAGCAGCTTAGGGGGACTAGGTGCTTATGAGCAGTTCTTC. Translating gives CASSLGGLGAYEQFF. Looking up the rest from reference TRBV11-3 and TRBJ2-1 gives the full variable domain: EAGVVQSPRYKIIEKKQPVAFWCNPISGHNTLYWYLQNLGQGPELLIRYENEEAVDDSQLPKDRFSAERLKGVDSTLKIQPAELGDSAVYLCASSLGGLGAYEQFFGPGTRLTVL.

This chain connects TRBV19 to TRBJ2-1; the match to TRBD1 covers 9 bases. Germline V gene data show CDR1 as LNHDA and CDR2 as SQIVND (reference sequence). The J segment lost 4 bases and the V segment lost 6 bases, leaving 4 bases of the junction unmatched. The CDR3 runs 14 residues. The CDR3 protein is CASRHGQGYNEQFF. The CDR3 DNA sequence: TGTGCCAGTAGACACGGACAGGGGTACAATGAGCAGTTCTTC.

This chain connects TRBV4-1 to TRBJ1-1; TRBD1 aligns across 7 bases. Germline CDR1 is MGHRA and CDR2 is YSYEKL. V was clipped by 3 bases and J by 4 bases; unmatched bases: 5. This CDR3 is 14 amino acids long. The chain's CDR3 is CASSHDPGGTEAFF. The CDR3 DNA sequence: TGCGCCAGCAGCCATGATCCAGGGGGCACTGAAGCTTTCTTT.

V is TRBV6-5 and J is TRBJ2-7, with TRBD2 identical over 13 bases. Per germline, CDR1 MNHEY and CDR2 SVGAGI. CDR3 size: 14 residues. After removal of 4 bases from V and 3 bases from J, the junction contained 0 bases not matched to a gene. The CDR3 here is CASSWTSGSYEQYF. CDR3 DNA: TGTGCCAGCAGTTGGACTAGCGGGAGCTACGAGCAGTACTTC.

The chain recombines TRBV6-5 with TRBJ1-1; weak D call: TRBD1 (6 bases). In germline, CDR1 is MNHEY, CDR2 SVGAGI. The CDR3 sequence is 15 residues long. Trimming cost V 0 bases and J 5 bases, with 13 bases left between them. The CDR3 nucleotides read TGTGCCAGCAGTTACTCCGGGGGGGCTGGGACTGAAGCTTTCTTT. Encoded protein: CASSYSGGAGTEAFF.

The V call is TRBV29-1, the J call TRBJ1-1; D may be TRBD1 (6 bases). The germline V and J ends were trimmed by 5 bases and 3 bases, with 13 bases remaining between them. In germline, CDR1 is SQVTM, CDR2 ANQGSEA. The CDR3 extends over 13 amino acids. The CDR3 loop is CSVWTASYTEAFF. CDR3 DNA: TGCAGCGTTTGGACAGCATCTTACACTGAAGCTTTCTTT. The variable domain in full, completed from reference TRBV29-1 and TRBJ1-1, reads SAVISQKPSRDICQRGTSLTIQCQVDSQVTMMFWYRQQPGQSLTLIATANQGSEATYESGFVIDKFPISRPNLTFSTLTVSNMSPEDSSIYLCSVWTASYTEAFFGQGTRLTVV.

V and J are TRBV7-2 and TRBJ1-1; weak D call: TRBD1 (5 bases). V lost 1 base and J lost 7, with 16 bases in between. The CDR3 sequence is 15 residues long. Germline CDR1 SGHTA, CDR2 FQGNSA. The chain's CDR3 is CASSLGPGQTSEAFF. The CDR3 nucleotides are TGTGCCAGCAGCTTAGGTCCGGGGCAGACTAGTGAAGCTTTCTTT.

Here the CDR3 DNA reads TGTGCCAGCAGTTTTCATGGGGCTACGTCCAAAAACATTCAGTACTTC. Protein product: CASSFHGATSKNIQYF. This chain connects TRBV28 to TRBJ2-4; D possibly corresponds to TRBD1 (5 bases). V was shortened by 3 bases and J by 2 bases, with 14 bases between the two germline ends. CDR3 size: 16 residues. Germline-derived CDR1 and CDR2 are MDHEN and SYDVKM. Together with reference TRBV28 and TRBJ2-4, the CDR3 gives the full variable domain: DVKVTQSSRYLVKRTGEKVFLECVQDMDHENMFWYRQDPGLGLRLIYFSYDVKMKEKGDIPEGYSVSREKKERFSLILESASTNQTSMYLCASSFHGATSKNIQYFGAGTRLSVL.